Described below is a single T cell receptor beta chain sequence and its context. The antigen remains undetermined. CDR1 KGHSH and CDR2 LQKENI come from the germline V gene. CDR3 length: 14 amino acids. The ends were cut back, 3 bases at V and 3 bases at J, with 11 bases in the middle. This sample was included in a study of cytomegalovirus exposure and HLA in healthy donors. Study information: The approximately 100 million unique TCR beta sequences, from roughly 180 million T cells, were found by an earlier analysis. Around 85 million unique TCR sequences came from HLA-typed donors in an early release.

Primers included in the PCR were 60 Vbeta and 13 Jbeta primers. Clones were read by immunoSEQ multiplex PCR, and TCRdb kept only the in-frame ones, dropping some. The table records 150,000 to 200,000 clones, 68% of them present only once. Whole-study findings and limits: The only immune exposure information that was available was CMV serostatus. TRBV6-2, TRBV6-3 and some other V segments were excluded as indistinguishable.

The TCR sequence derives from a woman aged 18-29 years in good health and CMV-seropositive. The sequenced sample consisted of PBMCs. V gene TRBV18 combines with J gene TRBJ1-1, with D possibly matching TRBD1 (6 bases). CDR3 in DNA: TGTGCCAGCTCACCTCGGACAGTTTACACTGAAGCTTTCTTT. It translates to CASSPRTVYTEAFF.